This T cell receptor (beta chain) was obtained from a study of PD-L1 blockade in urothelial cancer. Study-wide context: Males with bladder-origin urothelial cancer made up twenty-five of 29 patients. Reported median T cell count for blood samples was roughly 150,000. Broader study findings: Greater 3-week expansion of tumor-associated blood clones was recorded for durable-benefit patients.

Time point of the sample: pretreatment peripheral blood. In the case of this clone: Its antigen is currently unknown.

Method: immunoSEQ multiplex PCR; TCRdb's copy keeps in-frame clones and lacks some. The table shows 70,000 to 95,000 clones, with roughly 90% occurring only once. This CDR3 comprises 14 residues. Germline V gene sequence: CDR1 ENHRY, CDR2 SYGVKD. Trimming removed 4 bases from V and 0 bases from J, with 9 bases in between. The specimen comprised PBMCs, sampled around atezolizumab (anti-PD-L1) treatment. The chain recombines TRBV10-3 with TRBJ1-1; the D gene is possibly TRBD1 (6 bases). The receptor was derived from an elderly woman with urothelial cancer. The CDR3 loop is CAISGDTMNTEAFF. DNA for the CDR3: TGTGCCATCAGTGGGGACACCATGAACACTGAAGCTTTCTTT.